One and the same sample provided the 27 T cell receptor beta chains below, sequenced in a study of tumor-infiltrating lymphocytes in primary liver carcinoma (TCRdb year 2017). Total RNA and DNA were co-extracted without cell sorting from roughly 20-30 mg of bulk tissue using the AllPrep DNA/RNA mini kit. Instrument on record: Illumina HiSeq 2500. TCRbeta-specific cDNA was reverse-transcribed from about 0.45 ug total RNA using a constant-region primer and ProtoScript II reverse transcriptase. TCRbeta libraries were built with three nested multiplex PCR rounds, a slightly modified ARM-PCR procedure. Each of the first two PCR rounds ran for 9 to 11 cycles using multiplex TRBV1-TRBV30 forward primers together with a Cbeta reverse primer. TCRdb passed the public sequencing reads through fastp at Q25 and MiXCR, retaining productive beta sequences. Duplicate CDR3 protein sequences are folded into a single record with the most common DNA and genes. For this sample the table gives tens of thousands of distinct CDR3 sequences, of which 65% to 80% were detected only once. The ten largest account for 29% of the sample.

The sequenced sample consisted of liver tumor tissue from sampling region 5. The sample's cell subset or site, from its label and the paper: tumor region T5, tumor centre. The source is a man in his forties with primary liver carcinoma and hepatitis B virus infection.

In the case of this clonotype: A much larger clone differs from this one at a single base, so this may be a read error. The J gene is TRBJ1-6, the V gene TRBV6-1; 9 bases fit TRBD1. The CDR3 is 13 amino acids. The V gene's germline CDR1 is MNHNS and CDR2 SASEGT. The CDR3 loop reads CAGRDRENSPLHF. CDR3 coding DNA: TGTGCCGGCAGGGACAGGGAAAATTCACCCCTCCACTTT.

Remarks on this clonotype: Since no conserved phenylalanine or tryptophan closes the CDR3, a read error is the likely cause. This chain uses TRBV11-1 with TRBJ2-1, with TRBD2 matching 8 bases. The last part of the DNA fits TRBJ2-7 better; the J call may be wrong. The CDR3 extends over 17 amino acids. Germline CDR1 and CDR2: SGHAT and FQDESV (reference sequence). CDR3 sequence: CASSLGQAGEADNEQYS. CDR3 sequence (DNA): TGTGCCAGCAGCCTGGGACAAGCGGGAGAAGCTGACAATGAGCAGTACTCC.

The chain links TRBV6-5 to TRBJ2-5; TRBD2 matches 7 bases. The length of the CDR3 is 15 residues. Germline CDR1 reads MNHEY; CDR2 reads SVGAGI. V was pared by 9 bases and J by 2 bases, with 12 bases of the junction left unmatched. The CDR3 here is CASNSGLGGQETQYF. In DNA, the CDR3 is TGTGCCAGTAACTCCGGGTTGGGGGGGCAAGAGACCCAGTACTTC.

The chain joins TRBV5-4 to TRBJ2-1; 9 bases align to TRBD2. The CDR3 runs to 16 residues. CDR1 is SGHNT and CDR2 is YYREEE in the germline V gene (reference sequence). The CDR3, as DNA: TGTGCTAGCGGCATGGATAGCGGGAGTTTATACAATGAGCAGTTCTTC. Translating gives CASGMDSGSLYNEQFF.

This chain uses TRBV11-2 with TRBJ2-3, with TRBD2 as a possible D gene (5 bases). The CDR3 is 16 residues long. V lost 5 bases and J 2 bases, leaving 17 bases between the germline ends. CDR1 is SGHAT, CDR2 FQNNGV, per germline. CDR3 protein: CASSIQPRAATDTQYF. The DNA of the CDR3 is TGTGCCAGCAGCATCCAGCCGAGGGCAGCCACAGATACGCAGTATTTT.

This chain uses TRBV25-1 with TRBJ1-4, with D possibly matching TRBD1 (5 bases). The CDR3 has 12 amino acids. V was pared by 3 bases and J by 13 bases, with 12 bases between. Germline CDR1 and CDR2: MGHDK and SYGVNS. In DNA, the CDR3 is TGTGCCAGCAGTGACCCGGGGCGGCCACTGTTTTTT. Its protein product is CASSDPGRPLFF.

On this clonotype: A much larger clone is a single base away; this may be a read error. The chain uses TRBV5-1 and TRBJ2-7; 9 nucleotides agree with TRBD2. Trimming at V came to 8 bases and at J to 0 bases, leaving 6 bases not matched to a gene. Germline CDR1 reads SGHRS; CDR2 reads YFSETQ. This CDR3 region has 14 residues. CDR3 sequence: CASRAGGRSYEQYF. DNA for the CDR3: TGCGCCAGTCGAGCGGGAGGTCGCTCCTACGAGCAGTACTTC.

Note on this clonotype: Since no conserved phenylalanine or tryptophan closes the CDR3, a read error is the likely cause. CDR3 region: CASNKLAGGEDTQYY. CDR3 coding DNA: TGTGCCAGCAATAAACTAGCGGGAGGAGAAGATACGCAGTATTAT. V gene TRBV12-3 or TRBV12-4 combines with J gene TRBJ2-3, with 12 nucleotides matching TRBD2. This CDR3 is built from 15 residues. V was pared by 7 bases and J by 5 bases, with 7 bases of the junction left unmatched.

Points on this clonotype: Given a much more abundant clone one base away, this may be a read error. CDR3 sequence reads: CASSLWQGANTGELFF. In nucleotides, the CDR3 is TGTGCCAGCAGTTTATGGCAGGGTGCAAACACCGGGGAGCTGTTTTTT. The V and J genes are TRBV28 and TRBJ2-2, with D perhaps matching TRBD1 (5 bases). Trimming removed 0 bases from V and 2 bases from J, with 10 bases in between. This CDR3 has 16 amino acids. Germline values: CDR1 MDHEN, CDR2 SYDVKM.

The rearrangement joins TRBV29-1 to TRBJ1-1; 7 bases are a match to TRBD1. Trimming took 6 bases from V and 4 from J; bases not matched to a gene: 11. The CDR3 covers 14 residues. Per the germline V gene, CDR1 is SQVTM and CDR2 is ANQGSEA. CDR3 in amino acids: CSVSTGGQSTEAFF. CDR3 in DNA: TGCAGCGTATCCACCGGGGGACAGAGCACTGAAGCTTTCTTT.

The genes are TRBV29-1 and TRBJ2-5; 7 bases match TRBD2. The CDR3 length is 13 residues. Germline loops: CDR1 SQVTM, CDR2 ANQGSEA. J gave up 11 bases and V 4 bases, and 13 bases lay outside the gene matches. The CDR3 spells CSVGGRAVDTQYF. The CDR3 nucleotides are TGCAGCGTTGGTGGGAGGGCCGTTGATACGCAGTACTTC.

The V gene is TRBV6-2 or TRBV6-3, the J gene TRBJ2-7, with TRBD2 matching 7 bases. Germline V lookup: CDR1 MNHEY, CDR2 SVGEGT. This CDR3 is built from 15 residues. V shed 6 bases and J 2 bases; nucleotides not matched to a gene: 10. The CDR3 DNA is TGTGCCAGCAGACGCGAGCGGGATCTAACCTACGAGCAGTACTTC. This translates into CASRRERDLTYEQYF.

This clonotype was seen a few times. This chain links TRBV19 with TRBJ2-5; possible D gene TRBD2, 6 bases. Per the germline V gene, CDR1 is LNHDA and CDR2 is SQIVND (reference sequence). Trimming pared 5 bases from V and 5 bases from J, leaving 18 bases between. There are 15 residues in the CDR3. The CDR3: CASSPLPGAAETQYF. Written as DNA, the CDR3 is TGTGCCAGTAGTCCCCTCCCGGGAGCTGCGGAGACCCAGTACTTC.

This clonotype was seen only once. Mismatch with germline at one junction end may stem from a read error. The chain combines TRBV6-6 with TRBJ1-1, with TRBD1 as a possible D gene (6 bases). Germline V CDR1 and CDR2: MNHNY, SVGAGI (reference sequence). The CDR3 has 13 amino acids. CDR3 region: CASGGHMNAEAFF. As DNA, the CDR3 is TGTGCCAGCGGGGGACACATGAACGCTGAGGCTTTCTTT.

A single count supports this clonotype. This chain uses TRBV9 with TRBJ2-5, with D possibly being TRBD2 (5 bases). Germline CDR1 SGDLS, CDR2 YYNGEE. CDR3 length: 15 amino acids. The V gene lost 4 bases and the J gene lost 2 bases, with 15 bases spanning the gap. In DNA form, the CDR3 reads TGTGCCAGCAGCCTGACCAGCGGAGCTCAAGAGACCCAGTACTTC. Encoded protein: CASSLTSGAQETQYF.

Points on this clonotype: This could be a read error, since a much larger clone is one nucleotide away. The rearrangement links TRBV30 to TRBJ1-2; no clear D gene. The CDR3 length is 13 residues. CDR1 is GTSNPN, CDR2 SVGIG, per germline (reference sequence). V was pared by 8 bases and J by 3 bases, with 16 bases between. The CDR3 DNA is TGTGCCGGTTTGCTCTTGGAATACTATGGCTACACCTTC. Translation gives CAGLLLEYYGYTF.

On this clonotype itself: Being one base from a much bigger clone, this may be a read error. The chain recombines TRBV6-4 with TRBJ2-1; D is perhaps TRBD2 (6 bases). CDR1 and CDR2 (germline): MRHNA, SNTAGT. The CDR3 loop spans 14 amino acids. This chain's CDR3 is CDSKGTPEHNEQFF. CDR3 DNA sequence: TGTGACAGCAAAGGGACTCCAGAGCACAATGAGCAGTTCTTC.

The table lists this clonotype with a few counts. The chain employs TRBV28 and TRBJ2-2, with TRBD1 matching 8 bases. CDR1 and CDR2 (germline): MDHEN, SYDVKM. CDR3 length: 16 amino acids. Trimming at V came to 10 bases and at J to 4 bases, leaving 14 bases not matched to a gene. In DNA form, the CDR3 reads TGTGCCAACAGCCCTTACAGGGGGAGAGGCACCGGGGAGCTGTTTTTT. Its translation: CANSPYRGRGTGELFF.

As regards this clonotype: A read error is possible here, since a much larger clone lies one base away. CDR3 coding DNA: TGTGCCAGCAGCGCGAACATAAGAACCCAAGAGACCCAGTACTTC. This encodes CASSANIRTQETQYF. The V and J genes are TRBV7-9 and TRBJ2-5; D gene ambiguous. The V end lost 5 bases, the J end lost 1 base, and 14 bases lay between the germline ends. There are 15 residues in the CDR3. The germline CDR1 and CDR2 sequences are SEHNR and FQNEAQ (reference sequence).

About this clonotype itself: One end of the junction fails to match germline, which may point to a read error. CDR3 amino acids: CASRTDSPGSTIHF. For the CDR3, the DNA is TGTGCCAGCAGGACGGACAGTCCTGGAAGCACCATACATTTT. J is TRBJ1-3 and V is TRBV28, with a weak D call TRBD1 (6 bases). The CDR3 consists of 14 residues. Germline V gene data show CDR1 as MDHEN and CDR2 as SYDVKM.

As regards this clonotype: At one of its ends the junction is not consistent with the germline gene, which may arise from a read error. The chain recombines TRBV6-6 with TRBJ2-3; maybe TRBD2 (5 bases). CDR1 and CDR2 (germline): MNHNY, SVGAGI (reference sequence). This CDR3 region has 12 residues. The CDR3 nucleotides read TGTGCCAGCAGCTGGGAGCGAGATGCGCAGTATTTT. Translated, it gives CASSWERDAQYF.

On this clonotype: At one end, the junction sequence differs from germline, possibly due to a read error. The chain combines TRBV4-2 with TRBJ2-3, with TRBD2 matching over 10 bases. This CDR3 comprises 18 residues. In germline, CDR1 is LGHNA, CDR2 YNFKEQ. The CDR3 sequence is CASGQVALLAGATDTQYF. The CDR3 DNA follows: TGTGCCAGCGGCCAAGTGGCGCTTCTAGCGGGAGCGACAGATACGCAGTATTTT.

Worth noting for this clonotype: A read error may produce the germline difference seen at one junction end. V and J are TRBV14 and TRBJ2-7, with a weak D call TRBD2 (5 bases). Germline loops: CDR1 SGHDN, CDR2 FVKESK. The CDR3 extends over 14 amino acids. In DNA form, the CDR3 reads TGTGTCAGCAGCTTCCGACCGGGAACCTACGAGCAGTACTTC. This gives the protein CVSSFRPGTYEQYF.

As for this clonotype: A single base separates this from a much larger clone, so it may be a read error. This sequence joins TRBV6-5 and TRBJ1-2; 7 bases map to TRBD1. Germline V gives CDR1 MNHEY, CDR2 SVGAGI. This CDR3 has 13 amino acids. The CDR3 DNA sequence: TGTACCGGCAGAGACGACAGGGTGCACGGCTACACCTTC. Its translation is CTGRDDRVHGYTF.

This clonotype has ten or more counts. The V and J genes are TRBV7-9 and TRBJ1-2; D uncertain. The CDR3 has 14 residues. Per germline, CDR1 SEHNR and CDR2 FQNEAQ (reference sequence). Trimming took 5 bases from V and 2 from J, leaving 12 bases between them. In DNA form, the CDR3 reads TGTGCCAGCAGCGAGTCAGGAGGGAACTATGGCTACACCTTC. It is translated as CASSESGGNYGYTF.

The rearrangement joins TRBV28 to TRBJ2-3, with a weak D call TRBD1 (6 bases). The CDR3 extends over 14 amino acids. With 9 bases removed from V and 4 bases from J, the gap between germline ends came to 17 bases. CDR1 and CDR2 from the germline V gene are MDHEN and SYDVKM. The CDR3 sequence is CASSWTEGADTQYF. The CDR3 DNA follows: TGTGCCAGTTCCTGGACAGAGGGAGCAGATACGCAGTATTTT.

The chain links TRBV29-1 to TRBJ2-5, with D hard to call. Germline CDR1 is SQVTM and CDR2 is ANQGSEA. This CDR3 is built from 12 residues. V was clipped by 2 bases and J by 5 bases, with 9 bases between them. This CDR3 reads CSVESVGETQYF. CDR3 DNA sequence: TGCAGCGTTGAAAGTGTCGGGGAGACCCAGTACTTC.